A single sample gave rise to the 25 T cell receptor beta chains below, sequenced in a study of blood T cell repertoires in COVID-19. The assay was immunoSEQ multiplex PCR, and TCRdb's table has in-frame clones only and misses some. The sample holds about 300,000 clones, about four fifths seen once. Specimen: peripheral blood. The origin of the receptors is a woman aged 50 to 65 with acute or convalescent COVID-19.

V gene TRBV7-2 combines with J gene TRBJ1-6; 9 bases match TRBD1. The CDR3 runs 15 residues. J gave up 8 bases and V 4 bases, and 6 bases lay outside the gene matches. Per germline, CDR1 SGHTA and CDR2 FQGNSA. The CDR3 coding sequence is TGTGCCAGCAGCTCCGGGACAGGGTATTATTCACCCCTCCACTTT. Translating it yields CASSSGTGYYSPLHF.

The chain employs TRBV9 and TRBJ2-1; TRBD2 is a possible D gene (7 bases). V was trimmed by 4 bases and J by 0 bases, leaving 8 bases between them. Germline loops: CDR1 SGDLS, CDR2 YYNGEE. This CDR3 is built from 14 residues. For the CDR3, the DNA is TGTGCCAGCAGCAGGGGGGGCTCCTACAATGAGCAGTTCTTC. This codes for CASSRGGSYNEQFF.

CDR3 nucleotides: TGTGCCAGTAGTATAGATGAGGGACAGGGTGGGAATGGCTACACCTTC. Its protein is CASSIDEGQGGNGYTF. This chain uses TRBV19 with TRBJ1-2, with TRBD1 matching 9 bases. Germline lookup yields CDR1 LNHDA and CDR2 SQIVND (reference sequence). With V trimmed by 0 bases and J by 6 bases, 8 bases remained unmatched. The CDR3 contains 16 residues.

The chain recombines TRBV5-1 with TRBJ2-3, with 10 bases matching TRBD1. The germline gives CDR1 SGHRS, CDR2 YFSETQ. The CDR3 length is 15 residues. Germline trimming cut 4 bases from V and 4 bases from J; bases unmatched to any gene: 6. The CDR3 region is CASSGGQGGSDTQYF. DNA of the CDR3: TGCGCCAGCAGCGGCGGACAGGGGGGTTCAGATACGCAGTATTTT.

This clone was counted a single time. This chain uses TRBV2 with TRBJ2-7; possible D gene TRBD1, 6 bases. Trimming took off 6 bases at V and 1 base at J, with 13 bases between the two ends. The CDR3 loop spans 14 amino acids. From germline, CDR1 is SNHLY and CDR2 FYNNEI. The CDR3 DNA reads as TGTGCCAGCAGGGACCGGGACATTTCCTACGAGCAGTACGTC. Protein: CASRDRDISYEQYV.

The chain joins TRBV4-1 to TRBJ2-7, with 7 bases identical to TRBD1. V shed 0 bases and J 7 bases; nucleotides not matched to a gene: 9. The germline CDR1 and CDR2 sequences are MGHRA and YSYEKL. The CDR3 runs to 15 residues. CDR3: CASSQDRDSYWEQYF. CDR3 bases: TGCGCCAGCAGCCAAGATCGGGACAGCTACTGGGAGCAGTACTTC.

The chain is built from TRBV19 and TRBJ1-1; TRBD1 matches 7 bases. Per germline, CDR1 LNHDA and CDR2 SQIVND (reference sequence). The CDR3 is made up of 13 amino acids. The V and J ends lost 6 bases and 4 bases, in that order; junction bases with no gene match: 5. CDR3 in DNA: TGTGCCAGTAGATTAGACAGGGCCACTGAAGCTTTCTTT. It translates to CASRLDRATEAFF.

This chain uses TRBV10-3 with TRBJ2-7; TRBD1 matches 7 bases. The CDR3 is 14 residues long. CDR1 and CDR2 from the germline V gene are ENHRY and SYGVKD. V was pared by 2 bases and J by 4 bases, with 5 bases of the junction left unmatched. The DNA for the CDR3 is TGTGCCATCAGTGAGGGTGAGGGGGCGTACGAGCAGTACGTC. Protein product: CAISEGEGAYEQYV.

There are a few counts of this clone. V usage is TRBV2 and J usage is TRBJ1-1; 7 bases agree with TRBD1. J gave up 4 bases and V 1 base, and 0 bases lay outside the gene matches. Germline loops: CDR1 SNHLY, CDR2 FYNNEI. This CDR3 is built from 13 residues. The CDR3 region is CASSEDRGTEAFF. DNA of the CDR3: TGTGCCAGCAGTGAAGACAGGGGCACTGAAGCTTTCTTT.

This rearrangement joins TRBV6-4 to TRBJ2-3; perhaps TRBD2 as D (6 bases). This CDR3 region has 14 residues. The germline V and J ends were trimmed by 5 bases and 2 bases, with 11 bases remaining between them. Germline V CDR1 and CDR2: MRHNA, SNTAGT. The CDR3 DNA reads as TGTGCCAGCAGTCGGGACTCCTTCACAGATACGCAGTATTTT. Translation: CASSRDSFTDTQYF.

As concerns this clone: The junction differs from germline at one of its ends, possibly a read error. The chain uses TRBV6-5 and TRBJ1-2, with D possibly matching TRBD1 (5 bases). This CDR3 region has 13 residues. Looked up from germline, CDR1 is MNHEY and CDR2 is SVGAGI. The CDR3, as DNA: TGTGCCAGCAGCGGCGGGGACGGATTGCCCCATGCCTTC. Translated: CASSGGDGLPHAF.

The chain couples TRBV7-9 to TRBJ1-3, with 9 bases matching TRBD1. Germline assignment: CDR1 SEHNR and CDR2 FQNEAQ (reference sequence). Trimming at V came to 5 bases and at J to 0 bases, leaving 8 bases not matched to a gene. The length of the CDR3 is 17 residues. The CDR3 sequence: CASSPDRGLSSGNTIYF. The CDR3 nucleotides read TGTGCCAGCAGCCCGGACAGGGGCCTTTCCTCTGGAAACACCATATATTTT.

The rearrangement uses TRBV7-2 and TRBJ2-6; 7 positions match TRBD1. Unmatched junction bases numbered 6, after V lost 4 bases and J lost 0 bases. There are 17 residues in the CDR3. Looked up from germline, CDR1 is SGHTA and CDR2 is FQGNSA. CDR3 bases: TGTGCCAGCAGCTCCGGGACAGTTTACTCTGGGGCCAACGTCCTGACTTTC. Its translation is CASSSGTVYSGANVLTF. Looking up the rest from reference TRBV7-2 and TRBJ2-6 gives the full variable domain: GAGVSQSPSNKVTEKGKDVELRCDPISGHTALYWYRQSLGQGLEFLIYFQGNSAPDKSGLPSDRFSAERTGGSVSTLTIQRTQQEDSAVYLCASSSGTVYSGANVLTFGAGSRLTVL.

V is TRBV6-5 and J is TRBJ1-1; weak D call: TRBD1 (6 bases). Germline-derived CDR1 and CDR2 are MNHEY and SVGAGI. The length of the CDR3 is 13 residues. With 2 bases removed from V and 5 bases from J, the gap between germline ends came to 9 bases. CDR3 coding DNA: TGTGCCAGCAGTTACAAGGGGGTAACTGAAGCTTTCTTT. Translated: CASSYKGVTEAFF.

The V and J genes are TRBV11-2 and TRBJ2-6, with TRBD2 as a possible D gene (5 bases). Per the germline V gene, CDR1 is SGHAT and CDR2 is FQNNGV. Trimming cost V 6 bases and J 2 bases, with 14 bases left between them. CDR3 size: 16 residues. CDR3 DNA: TGTGCCAGCAGGAAGATTCGAGGGACTGGGGCCAACGTCCTGACTTTC. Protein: CASRKIRGTGANVLTF.

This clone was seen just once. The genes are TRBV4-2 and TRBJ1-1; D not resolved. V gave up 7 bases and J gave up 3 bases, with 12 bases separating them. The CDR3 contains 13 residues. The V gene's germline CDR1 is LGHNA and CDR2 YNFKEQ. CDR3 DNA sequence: TGTGCCAGCACCTGGAAGCGGGACACTGAAGCTTTCTTT. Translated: CASTWKRDTEAFF.

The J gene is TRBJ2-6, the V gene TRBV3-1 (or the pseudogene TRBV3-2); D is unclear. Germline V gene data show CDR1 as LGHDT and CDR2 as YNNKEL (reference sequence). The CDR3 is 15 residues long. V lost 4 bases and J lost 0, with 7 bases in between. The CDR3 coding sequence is TGTGCCAGCAGCCTAGACATCTCTGGGGCCAACGTCCTGACTTTC. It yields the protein CASSLDISGANVLTF.

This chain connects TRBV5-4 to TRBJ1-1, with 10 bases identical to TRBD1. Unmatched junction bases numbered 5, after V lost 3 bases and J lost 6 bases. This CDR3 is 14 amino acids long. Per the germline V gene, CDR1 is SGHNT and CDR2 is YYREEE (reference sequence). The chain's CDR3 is CASSWTGGLPEAFF. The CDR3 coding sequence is TGTGCCAGCAGCTGGACAGGGGGTCTACCTGAAGCTTTCTTT.

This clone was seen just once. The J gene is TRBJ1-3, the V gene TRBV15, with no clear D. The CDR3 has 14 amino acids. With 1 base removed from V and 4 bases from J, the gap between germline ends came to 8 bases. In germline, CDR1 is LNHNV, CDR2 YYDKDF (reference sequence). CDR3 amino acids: CATSRGGVGNTIYF. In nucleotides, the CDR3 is TGTGCCACCAGCAGAGGGGGAGTCGGAAACACCATATATTTT.

CDR3: CATGLEGAYNEQFF. The CDR3 DNA is TGTGCGACAGGTCTCGAGGGAGCCTACAATGAGCAGTTCTTC. The gene calls are TRBV30 and TRBJ2-1; perhaps TRBD1 as D (6 bases). Germline CDR1 GTSNPN, CDR2 SVGIG (reference sequence). CDR3 length: 14 amino acids.

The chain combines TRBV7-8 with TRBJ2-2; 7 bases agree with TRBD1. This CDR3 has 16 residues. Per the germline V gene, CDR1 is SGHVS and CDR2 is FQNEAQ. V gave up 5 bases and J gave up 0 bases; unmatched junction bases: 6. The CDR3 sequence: CASSPRQGPNTGELFF. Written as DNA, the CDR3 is TGTGCCAGCAGCCCTAGACAGGGACCGAACACCGGGGAGCTGTTTTTT.

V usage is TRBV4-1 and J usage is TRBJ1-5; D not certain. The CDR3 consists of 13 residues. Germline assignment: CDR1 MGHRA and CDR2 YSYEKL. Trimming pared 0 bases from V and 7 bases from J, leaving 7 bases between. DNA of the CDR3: TGCGCCAGCAGCCAAGATCGGGAACAGCCCCAGCATTTT. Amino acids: CASSQDREQPQHF.

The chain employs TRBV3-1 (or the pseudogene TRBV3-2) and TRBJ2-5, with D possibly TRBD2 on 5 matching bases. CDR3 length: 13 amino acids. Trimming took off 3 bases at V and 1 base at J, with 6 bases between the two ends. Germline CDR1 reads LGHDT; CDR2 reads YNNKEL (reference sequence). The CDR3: CASSQDSQETQYF. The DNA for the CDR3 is TGTGCCAGCAGCCAGGACTCCCAAGAGACCCAGTACTTC.

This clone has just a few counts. CDR3 DNA sequence: TGTGCCAGCAGCTGGGACAACTCCTACGAGCAGTACTTC. Translation gives CASSWDNSYEQYF. V and J are TRBV5-6 and TRBJ2-7, with a tentative D call TRBD1 (6 bases). The germline CDR1 and CDR2 sequences are SGHDT and YYEEEE. The V end lost 3 bases, the J end lost 0 bases, and 7 bases lay between the germline ends. There are 13 residues in the CDR3.

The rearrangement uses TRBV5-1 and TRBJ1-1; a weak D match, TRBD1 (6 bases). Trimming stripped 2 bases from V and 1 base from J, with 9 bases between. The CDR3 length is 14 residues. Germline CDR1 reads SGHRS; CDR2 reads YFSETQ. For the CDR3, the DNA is TGCGCCAGCAGCTTAGGGACACAGAACACTGAAGCTTTCTTT. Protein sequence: CASSLGTQNTEAFF.